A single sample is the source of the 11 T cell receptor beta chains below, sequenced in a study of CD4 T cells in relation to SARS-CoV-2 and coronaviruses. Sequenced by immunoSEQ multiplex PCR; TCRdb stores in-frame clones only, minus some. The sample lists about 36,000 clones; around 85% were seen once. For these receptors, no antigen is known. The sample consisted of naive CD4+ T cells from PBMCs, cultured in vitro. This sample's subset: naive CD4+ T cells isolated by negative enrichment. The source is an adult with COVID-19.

The CDR3 DNA follows: TGCGCCAGCAGCTTTATAGCGGGGGGCACAGATACGCAGTATTTT. Protein: CASSFIAGGTDTQYF. The genes are TRBV5-1 and TRBJ2-3, with TRBD2 identical over 9 bases. J lost 1 base, V lost 2 bases, and 2 bases had no gene match. CDR1 is SGHRS and CDR2 is YFSETQ in the germline V gene. CDR3 size: 15 residues.

CDR3 protein: CASSLPTSYEQYF. Here the CDR3 DNA reads TGTGCCAGCAGCCTACCCACGAGTTACGAGCAGTACTTC. The rearrangement links TRBV5-6 to TRBJ2-7; D is undetermined. The CDR3 length is 13 residues. CDR1 is SGHDT and CDR2 is YYEEEE in the germline V gene. Between the trimmed V and J ends, which lost 4 bases and 4 bases, there was a span of 12 bases.

The CDR3 is CASSPGLAGVEQFF. CDR3 DNA sequence: TGTGCCAGCAGCCCGGGACTAGCGGGAGTTGAGCAGTTCTTC. The rearrangement uses TRBV11-2 and TRBJ2-1, with TRBD2 identical over 14 bases. Trimming took 5 bases from V and 9 from J; bases not matched to a gene: 3. Germline lookup yields CDR1 SGHAT and CDR2 FQNNGV. The CDR3 runs to 14 residues.

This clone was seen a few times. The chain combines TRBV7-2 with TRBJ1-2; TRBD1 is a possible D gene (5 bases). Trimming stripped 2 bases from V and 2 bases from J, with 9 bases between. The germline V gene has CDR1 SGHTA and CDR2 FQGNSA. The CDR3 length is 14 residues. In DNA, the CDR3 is TGTGCCAGCAGCTTAAGTGCAGGGAACTATGGCTACACCTTC. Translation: CASSLSAGNYGYTF.

The CDR3 here is CASSQGVGERDTEAFF. In DNA form, the CDR3 reads TGCGCCAGCAGCCAAGGCGTTGGGGAGCGGGACACTGAAGCTTTCTTT. The V and J genes are TRBV4-1 and TRBJ1-1; D is ambiguous. This CDR3 has 16 amino acids. Looked up from germline, CDR1 is MGHRA and CDR2 is YSYEKL. V lost 1 base, J lost 3 bases, and 15 bases lay in between.

The CDR3 DNA is TGTGCCAGCAGCTCGCGCGGACTAGCGGGAGCAGGAGATACGCAGTATTTT. As protein: CASSSRGLAGAGDTQYF. This rearrangement joins TRBV13 to TRBJ2-3; 13 bases fit TRBD2. There are 17 residues in the CDR3. CDR1 is PRHDT, CDR2 FYEKMQ, per germline (reference sequence). The trim removed 4 bases at V and 5 bases at J, leaving 9 bases unmatched.

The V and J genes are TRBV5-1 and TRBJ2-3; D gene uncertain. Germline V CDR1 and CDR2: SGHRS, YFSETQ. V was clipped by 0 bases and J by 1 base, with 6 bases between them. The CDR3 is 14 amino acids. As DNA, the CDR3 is TGCGCCAGCAGCTTGGCGACGGGCACAGATACGCAGTATTTT. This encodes CASSLATGTDTQYF.

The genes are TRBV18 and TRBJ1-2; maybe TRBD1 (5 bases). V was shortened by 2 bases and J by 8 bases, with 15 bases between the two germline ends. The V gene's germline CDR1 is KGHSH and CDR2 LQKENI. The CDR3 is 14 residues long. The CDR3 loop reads CASSPGQGMRGYTF. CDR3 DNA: TGTGCCAGCTCACCAGGGCAGGGCATGAGGGGCTACACCTTC.

CDR3 nucleotides: TGCAGCGTTGTCCTCACCGGGGAGCTGTTTTTT. Amino acids: CSVVLTGELFF. The rearrangement links TRBV29-1 to TRBJ2-2, with D uncertain. This CDR3 spans 11 amino acids. Germline V gene sequence: CDR1 SQVTM, CDR2 ANQGSEA. V was clipped by 4 bases and J by 4 bases, with 4 bases between them.

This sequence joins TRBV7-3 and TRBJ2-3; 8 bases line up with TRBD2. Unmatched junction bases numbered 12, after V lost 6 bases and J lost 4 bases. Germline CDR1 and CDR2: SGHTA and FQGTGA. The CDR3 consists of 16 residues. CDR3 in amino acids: CASSFQSGSYSDTQYF. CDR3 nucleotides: TGTGCCAGCAGTTTCCAGAGCGGGAGCTATTCAGATACGCAGTATTTT. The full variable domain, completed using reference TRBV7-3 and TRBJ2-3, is GAGVSQTPSNKVTEKGKYVELRCDPISGHTALYWYRQSLGQGPEFLIYFQGTGAADDSGLPNDRFFAVRPEGSVSTLKIQRTERGDSAVYLCASSFQSGSYSDTQYFGPGTRLTVL.

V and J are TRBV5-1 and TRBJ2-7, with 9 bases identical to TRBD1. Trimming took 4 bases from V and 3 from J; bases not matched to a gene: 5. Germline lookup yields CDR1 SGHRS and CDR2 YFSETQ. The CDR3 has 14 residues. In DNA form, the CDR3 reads TGCGCCAGCAGCCGGTGGGGACAGGGCTACGAGCAGTACTTC. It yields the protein CASSRWGQGYEQYF.